The 30 T cell receptor beta chains in this list originate from one sample, sequenced in a study of identifying expanded T cells in peripheral blood. Profiled with immunoSEQ multiplex PCR; TCRdb holds only in-frame clones, not every one. The table includes about 94,000 clones, 88% detected once. Sequenced input: blood. The receptors originated from a person aged 18 to 75 in good health.

The chain recombines TRBV20-1 with TRBJ2-1; D unclear. The germline V and J ends were trimmed by 2 bases and 7 bases, with 3 bases remaining between them. CDR1 and CDR2 (germline): DFQATT, SNEGSKA (reference sequence). The CDR3 runs 10 residues. The DNA for the CDR3 is TGCAGTGCTAGAAGTAATGAGCAGTTCTTC. It encodes CSARSNEQFF.

The CDR3 region is CATSKSLARQETQYF. The CDR3 nucleotides read TGTGCCACCAGCAAAAGTCTAGCGAGACAAGAGACCCAGTACTTC. The chain combines TRBV15 with TRBJ2-5, with D possibly matching TRBD2 (6 bases). V was trimmed by 4 bases and J by 2 bases, leaving 14 bases between them. The CDR3 spans 15 residues. Germline lookup yields CDR1 LNHNV and CDR2 YYDKDF (reference sequence).

The chain uses TRBV29-1 and TRBJ1-1, with D possibly TRBD1 on 6 matching bases. The CDR3 sequence is 13 residues long. V dropped 5 bases and J dropped 3 bases, with 13 bases sitting between them. Germline V gene data show CDR1 as SQVTM and CDR2 as ANQGSEA. This CDR3 reads CSVSPRGDTEAFF. CDR3 nucleotide sequence: TGCAGCGTTTCTCCGAGGGGGGACACTGAAGCTTTCTTT.

This rearrangement joins TRBV6-1 to TRBJ2-1; TRBD2 matches at 10 bases. The CDR3 totals 15 residues. From germline, CDR1 is MNHNS and CDR2 SASEGT. Trimming removed 5 bases from V and 2 bases from J; junction bases left unmatched: 3. CDR3 region: CASSTSGGAYNEQFF. As DNA, the CDR3 is TGTGCCAGCAGTACCAGCGGGGGGGCCTACAATGAGCAGTTCTTC.

This chain joins TRBV5-6 and TRBJ1-4; TRBD1 is a possible D gene (6 bases). Germline V gives CDR1 SGHDT, CDR2 YYEEEE. This CDR3 region has 15 residues. Trimming took 3 bases from V and 5 from J, leaving 14 bases between them. DNA of the CDR3: TGTGCCAGCAGCTCATTCACAGGGTCCAATGAAAAACTGTTTTTT. Translating it yields CASSSFTGSNEKLFF.

The chain carries TRBV7-2 and TRBJ1-2, with D possibly being TRBD1 (5 bases). The CDR3 is 13 amino acids. Germline assignment: CDR1 SGHTA and CDR2 FQGNSA. Trimming took off 3 bases at V and 3 bases at J, with 8 bases between the two ends. For the CDR3, the DNA is TGTGCCAGCAGCTTGGGACCGTACTATGGCTACACCTTC. Its translation is CASSLGPYYGYTF.

The chain joins TRBV9 to TRBJ2-3; TRBD2 agrees at 12 bases. Germline V gene lookup returns CDR1 SGDLS and CDR2 YYNGEE. The CDR3 is made up of 21 amino acids. V shed 4 bases and J 2 bases; nucleotides not matched to a gene: 20. The CDR3 loop is CASSYTVTSGRSGLSTDTQYF. CDR3 coding DNA: TGTGCCAGCAGCTATACCGTGACTAGCGGGAGATCGGGGCTATCCACAGATACGCAGTATTTT.

The J gene is TRBJ1-2, the V gene TRBV4-1; TRBD1 matches at 7 bases. The CDR3 covers 15 residues. The germline V gene encodes CDR1 MGHRA and CDR2 YSYEKL. Trimming cost V 3 bases and J 3 bases; bases outside gene matches: 7. This CDR3 reads CASSHVQGTYYGYTF. The CDR3 nucleotides are TGCGCCAGCAGCCATGTACAGGGGACTTACTATGGCTACACCTTC.

The chain combines TRBV7-3 with TRBJ2-6, with a weak D call TRBD1 (6 bases). V was shortened by 4 bases and J by 0 bases, with 7 bases between the two germline ends. Looked up from germline, CDR1 is SGHTA and CDR2 is FQGTGA. The CDR3 runs to 15 residues. This chain's CDR3 is CASSSDSSGANVLTF. The CDR3 DNA reads as TGTGCCAGCAGCTCGGACAGCTCTGGGGCCAACGTCCTGACTTTC.

The chain links TRBV7-2 to TRBJ1-4, with D possibly matching TRBD1 (5 bases). Germline CDR1 reads SGHTA; CDR2 reads FQGNSA. This CDR3 is built from 15 residues. Trimming removed 4 bases at V and 5 bases at J, with 14 bases between. CDR3: CASSWGPKTNEKLFF. In DNA form, the CDR3 reads TGTGCCAGCAGCTGGGGACCGAAAACCAATGAAAAACTGTTTTTT.

The gene calls are TRBV5-1 and TRBJ2-7; 10 bases align to TRBD1. Germline values: CDR1 SGHRS, CDR2 YFSETQ. The CDR3 covers 16 residues. J gave up 7 bases and V 0 bases, and 10 bases lay outside the gene matches. The CDR3 DNA follows: TGCGCCAGCAGCTTGGCCGGGACAGGGGACGTGGGAGAGCAGTACTTC. It translates to CASSLAGTGDVGEQYF.

J is TRBJ2-5 and V is TRBV6-6; D is uncertain. V lost 6 bases to trimming and J lost 3 bases, with 5 bases between them. Looked up from germline, CDR1 is MNHNY and CDR2 is SVGAGI (reference sequence). The CDR3 covers 11 residues. The CDR3 nucleotides are TGTGCCAGCAGGCACGAAGAGACCCAGTACTTC. Protein sequence: CASRHEETQYF.

This clone appeared a single time. The chain links TRBV4-2 to TRBJ1-2, with D unclear. Germline-derived CDR1 and CDR2 are LGHNA and YNFKEQ. The CDR3 has 12 amino acids. With 4 bases removed from V and 5 bases from J, the gap between germline ends came to 8 bases. The CDR3 DNA follows: TGTGCCAGCAGCCTCGATCAATATGGCTACACCTTC. Amino acids: CASSLDQYGYTF.

The rearrangement links TRBV19 to TRBJ1-1; 7 bases are a match to TRBD1. Looked up from germline, CDR1 is LNHDA and CDR2 is SQIVND (reference sequence). V lost 5 bases to trimming and J lost 2 bases; unmatched junction nucleotides: 11. The CDR3 runs 16 residues. The CDR3 here is CASSYAGGGINTEAFF. CDR3 nucleotide sequence: TGTGCCAGTAGTTACGCAGGGGGGGGGATAAACACTGAAGCTTTCTTT.

The genes are TRBV5-1 and TRBJ1-1, with D unclear. CDR3 length: 14 residues. V was trimmed by 4 bases and J by 1 base, leaving 11 bases between them. In germline, CDR1 is SGHRS, CDR2 YFSETQ. The CDR3 bases are TGCGCCAGCAGCGCGGACCCGCCGAACACTGAAGCTTTCTTT. It is translated as CASSADPPNTEAFF.

J is TRBJ2-2 and V is TRBV5-1, with 7 bases lining up with TRBD2. V was clipped by 3 bases and J by 6 bases; unmatched bases: 5. This CDR3 spans 14 amino acids. The V gene's germline CDR1 is SGHRS and CDR2 YFSETQ. In DNA form, the CDR3 reads TGCGCCAGCAGCTGGGGGGGACCCCCCGGGGAGCTGTTTTTT. As protein: CASSWGGPPGELFF.

V is TRBV11-3 and J is TRBJ1-2; 7 nucleotides match TRBD1. V lost 3 bases to trimming and J lost 5 bases; unmatched junction nucleotides: 6. Per the germline V gene, CDR1 is SGHNT and CDR2 is YENEEA. The CDR3 is made up of 14 amino acids. This CDR3 is CASSLGQGDYGYTF. CDR3 DNA: TGTGCCAGCAGCTTGGGTCAGGGGGATTATGGCTACACCTTC.

This sequence joins TRBV5-6 and TRBJ1-2; 9 positions agree with TRBD1. V dropped 4 bases and J dropped 5; count of bases not matched to a gene: 12. Germline CDR1 and CDR2: SGHDT and YYEEEE. The CDR3 is 16 amino acids. Here the CDR3 reads CASSPDRGFLLYGYTF. CDR3 in DNA: TGTGCCAGCAGCCCGGACAGGGGTTTTCTCCTTTATGGCTACACCTTC.

This chain joins TRBV25-1 and TRBJ1-2; 7 nucleotides line up with TRBD1. Germline CDR1 is MGHDK and CDR2 is SYGVNS. The CDR3 has 13 residues. V dropped 6 bases and J dropped 7; count of bases not matched to a gene: 8. The CDR3 protein is CASRENRGGGYTF. The CDR3 bases are TGTGCCAGCAGGGAAAACAGGGGAGGTGGCTACACCTTC.

The chain couples TRBV30 to TRBJ1-3; 7 bases map to TRBD1. Per the germline V gene, CDR1 is GTSNPN and CDR2 is SVGIG (reference sequence). The CDR3 runs 15 residues. With 5 bases clipped from V and 3 bases from J, the junction kept 10 bases outside the gene matches. The CDR3, as DNA: TGTGCCTGGGGTATCAGAGGGGGCTATGGAAACACCATATATTTT. Translation gives CAWGIRGGYGNTIYF. Using reference TRBV30 and TRBJ1-3 for the parts outside the CDR3, the full variable domain is SQTIHQWPATLVQPVGSPLSLECTVEGTSNPNLYWYRQAAGRGLQLLFYSVGIGQISSEVPQNLSASRPQDRQFILSSKKLLLSDSGFYLCAWGIRGGYGNTIYFGEGSWLTVV.

This clone was detected only once. V and J are TRBV11-2 and TRBJ2-7, with 9 positions matching TRBD2. Trimming took 3 bases from V and 5 from J; bases not matched to a gene: 5. The CDR3 is 14 amino acids. Germline V gene sequence: CDR1 SGHAT, CDR2 FQNNGV. The CDR3 spells CASSLAGGRDEQYF. The CDR3 nucleotides are TGTGCCAGCAGCTTGGCGGGGGGGCGAGACGAGCAGTACTTC.

The chain recombines TRBV19 with TRBJ2-1; no reliable D call. V lost 2 bases, J lost 2 bases, and 10 bases lay in between. The CDR3 is 15 residues long. Germline V gives CDR1 LNHDA, CDR2 SQIVND (reference sequence). Here the CDR3 DNA reads TGTGCCAGTAGTATATCGCTCTCCACCTACAATGAGCAGTTCTTC. Its translation is CASSISLSTYNEQFF.

This clone was seen repeatedly, ten times or more. The same CDR3 also results from other DNA sequences found in this sample. The chain joins TRBV2 to TRBJ1-4; D possibly corresponds to TRBD1 (6 bases). From germline, CDR1 is SNHLY and CDR2 FYNNEI. The V and J ends lost 3 bases and 4 bases respectively, with 9 bases between them. CDR3 length: 14 residues. CDR3 DNA: TGTGCCAGCAGTGATCACAGGGTTAATGAAAAACTGTTTTTT. Protein: CASSDHRVNEKLFF.

This chain uses TRBV2 with TRBJ2-5; no firm D call. Between the trimmed V and J ends, which lost 4 bases and 6 bases, there was a span of 9 bases. Germline-derived CDR1 and CDR2 are SNHLY and FYNNEI. This CDR3 spans 12 amino acids. The CDR3 coding sequence is TGTGCCAGCAGTGTGGAGATGAAGACCCAGTACTTC. This gives the protein CASSVEMKTQYF.

This chain connects TRBV6-6 to TRBJ1-4, with D perhaps TRBD1 (5 bases). Germline lookup yields CDR1 MNHNY and CDR2 SVGAGI (reference sequence). CDR3 length: 15 residues. The V end lost 7 bases, the J end lost 6 bases, and 18 bases lay between the germline ends. CDR3 residues: CASTPDVRGDEKLFF. DNA for the CDR3: TGTGCCAGCACTCCCGATGTGAGGGGAGATGAAAAACTGTTTTTT.

The chain combines TRBV2 with TRBJ1-1, with 7 bases matching TRBD1. The germline CDR1 and CDR2 sequences are SNHLY and FYNNEI. The CDR3 is made up of 15 amino acids. The ends lost 3 bases at V and 1 base at J; junction bases unmatched: 5. The CDR3 protein is CASSDLGTANTEAFF. Here the CDR3 DNA reads TGTGCCAGCAGTGACCTAGGGACAGCGAACACTGAAGCTTTCTTT.

The J gene is TRBJ1-2, the V gene TRBV18, with 11 positions matching TRBD1. CDR3 size: 16 residues. V gave up 0 bases and J gave up 3 bases; unmatched junction bases: 3. Germline assignment: CDR1 KGHSH and CDR2 LQKENI. CDR3 bases: TGTGCCAGCTCACCACCCGGACAGGGGGCTCACTATGGCTACACCTTC. Translating it yields CASSPPGQGAHYGYTF.

This clone was picked up one time. The V call is TRBV14, the J call TRBJ1-2; D ambiguous. This CDR3 spans 15 amino acids. CDR1 is SGHDN, CDR2 FVKESK, per germline. V was pared by 3 bases and J by 2 bases, with 13 bases between. Here the CDR3 DNA reads TGTGCCAGCAGCCAGGAGCCGATACGAAACTATGGCTACACCTTC. This sequence encodes CASSQEPIRNYGYTF.

V is TRBV18 and J is TRBJ1-4; maybe TRBD1 (5 bases). Germline-derived CDR1 and CDR2 are KGHSH and LQKENI. This CDR3 region has 15 residues. V gave up 6 bases and J gave up 2 bases, with 13 bases separating them. The CDR3: CASSLQGGTNEKLFF. The CDR3 region has the DNA TGTGCCAGCTCCCTGCAGGGTGGCACTAATGAAAAACTGTTTTTT. Supplemented by reference TRBV18 and TRBJ1-4, the full variable domain reads NAGVMQNPRHLVRRRGQEARLRCSPMKGHSHVYWYRQLPEEGLKFMVYLQKENIIDESGMPKERFSAEFPKEGPSILRIQQVVRGDSAAYFCASSLQGGTNEKLFFGSGTQLSVL.

Note on this clone: The sample holds other DNA sequences that translate to the same CDR3. The chain uses TRBV18 and TRBJ1-4; D call uncertain. The CDR3 contains 15 residues. Germline-derived CDR1 and CDR2 are KGHSH and LQKENI. The V gene lost 2 bases and the J gene lost 5 bases, with 12 bases spanning the gap. Here the CDR3 reads CASSPDGLVNEKLFF. The CDR3 coding sequence is TGTGCCAGCTCACCAGACGGACTTGTGAATGAAAAACTGTTTTTT.